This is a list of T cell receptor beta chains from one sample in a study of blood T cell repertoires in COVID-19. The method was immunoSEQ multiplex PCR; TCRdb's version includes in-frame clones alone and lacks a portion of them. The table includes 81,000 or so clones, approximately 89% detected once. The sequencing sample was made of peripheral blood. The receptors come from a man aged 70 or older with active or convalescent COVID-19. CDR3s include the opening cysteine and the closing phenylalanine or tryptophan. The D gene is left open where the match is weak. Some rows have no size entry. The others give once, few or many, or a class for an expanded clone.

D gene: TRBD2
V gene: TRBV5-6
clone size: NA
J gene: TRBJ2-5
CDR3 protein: CASSLTLAGGRETQYF
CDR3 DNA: TGTGCCAGCAGCCTCACACTAGCGGGGGGGCGCGAGACCCAGTACTTC

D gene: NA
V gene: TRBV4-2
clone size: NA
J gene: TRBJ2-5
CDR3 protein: CASSQGGLGETQYF
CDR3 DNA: TGTGCCAGCAGCCAAGGAGGGCTCGGAGAGACCCAGTACTTC

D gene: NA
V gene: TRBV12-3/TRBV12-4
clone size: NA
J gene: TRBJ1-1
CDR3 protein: CASSPRTDEAFF
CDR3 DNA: TGTGCCAGCAGTCCGCGGACAGATGAAGCTTTCTTT

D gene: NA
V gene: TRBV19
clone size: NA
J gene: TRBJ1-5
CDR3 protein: CASSMSPRGPNQPQHF
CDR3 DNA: TGTGCCAGTAGTATGAGTCCCAGGGGCCCCAACCAGCCCCAGCATTTT

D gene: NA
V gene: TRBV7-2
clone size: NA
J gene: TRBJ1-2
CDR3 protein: CASSSFRGGGGYTF
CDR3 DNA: TGTGCCAGCAGCTCATTCCGGGGAGGCGGGGGCTACACCTTC

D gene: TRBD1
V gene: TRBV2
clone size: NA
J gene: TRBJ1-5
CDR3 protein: CASSVTGGNQPQHF
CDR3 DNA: TGTGCCAGCAGTGTTACAGGGGGAAATCAGCCCCAGCATTTT

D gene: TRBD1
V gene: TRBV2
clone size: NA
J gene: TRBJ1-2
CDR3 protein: CASRGGGQGHYGYTF
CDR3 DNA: TGTGCCAGCCGTGGGGGGGGACAGGGGCACTATGGCTACACCTTC

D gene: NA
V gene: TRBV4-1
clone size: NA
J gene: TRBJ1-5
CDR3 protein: CASSQDRGTQPQHF
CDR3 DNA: TGCGCCAGCAGCCAAGACAGGGGTACTCAGCCCCAGCATTTT

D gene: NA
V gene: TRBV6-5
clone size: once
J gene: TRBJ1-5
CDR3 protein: CASRRAVGDNQPQHF
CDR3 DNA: TGTGCCAGCAGGCGCGCGGTAGGGGACAATCAGCCCCAGCATTTT

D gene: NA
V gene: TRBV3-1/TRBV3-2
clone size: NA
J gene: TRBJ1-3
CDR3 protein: CASSPGLGNTIYF
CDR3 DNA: TGTGCCAGCAGCCCCGGTCTGGGAAACACCATATATTTT

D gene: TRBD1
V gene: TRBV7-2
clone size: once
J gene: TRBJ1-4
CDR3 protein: CASSLTGGGDEKLFF
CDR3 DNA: TGTGCCAGCAGCCTGACAGGGGGCGGCGATGAAAAACTGTTTTTT

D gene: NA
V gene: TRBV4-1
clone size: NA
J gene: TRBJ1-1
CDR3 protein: CASSQERTRERSEAFF
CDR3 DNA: TGCGCCAGCAGCCAAGAACGGACGAGGGAGAGGTCTGAAGCTTTCTTT

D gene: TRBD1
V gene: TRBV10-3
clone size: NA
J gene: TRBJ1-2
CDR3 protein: CATQPGQGYGYTF
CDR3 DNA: TGTGCCACCCAACCGGGACAGGGGTATGGCTACACCTTC

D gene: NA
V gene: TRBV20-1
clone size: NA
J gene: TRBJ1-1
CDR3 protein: CGWRGNTEAFF
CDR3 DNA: TGCGGGTGGAGGGGGAACACTGAAGCTTTCTTT

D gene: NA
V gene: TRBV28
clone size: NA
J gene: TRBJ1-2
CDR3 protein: CASRGSGYGYTF
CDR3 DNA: TGTGCCAGCAGAGGATCGGGCTATGGCTACACCTTC

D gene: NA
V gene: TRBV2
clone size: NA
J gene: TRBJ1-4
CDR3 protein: CASKNEGRPNEKLFF
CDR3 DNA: TGTGCCAGCAAGAACGAGGGCAGACCTAATGAAAAACTGTTTTTT

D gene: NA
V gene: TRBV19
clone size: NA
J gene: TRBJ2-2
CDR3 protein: CASSLRTVTNTGELFF
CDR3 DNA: TGTGCCAGTAGTTTAAGGACAGTTACGAACACCGGGGAGCTGTTTTTT

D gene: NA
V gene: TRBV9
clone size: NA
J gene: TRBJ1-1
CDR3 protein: CASSYRESDTEAFF
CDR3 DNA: TGTGCCAGCAGCTACAGGGAGTCGGACACTGAAGCTTTCTTT

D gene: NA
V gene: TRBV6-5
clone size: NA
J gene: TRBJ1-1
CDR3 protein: CASSSLGRNTEAFF
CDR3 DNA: TGTGCCAGCAGTAGTCTGGGGCGGAACACTGAAGCTTTCTTT

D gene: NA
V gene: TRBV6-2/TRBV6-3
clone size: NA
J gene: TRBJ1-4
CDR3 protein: CASSYLGQSNEKLFF
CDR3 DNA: TGTGCCAGCAGTTACCTTGGACAGTCAAATGAAAAACTGTTTTTT

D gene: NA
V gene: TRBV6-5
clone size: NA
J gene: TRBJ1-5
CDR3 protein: CASSRDINSNQPQHF
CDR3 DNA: TGTGCCAGCAGTCGGGACATAAATAGCAATCAGCCCCAGCATTTT

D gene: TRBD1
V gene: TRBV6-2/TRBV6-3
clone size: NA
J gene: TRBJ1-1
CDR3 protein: CASSYGTENTEAFF
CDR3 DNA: TGTGCCAGCAGTTACGGGACAGAGAACACTGAAGCTTTCTTT

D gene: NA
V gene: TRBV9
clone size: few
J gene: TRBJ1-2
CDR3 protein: CASSVAGDYGYTF
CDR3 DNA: TGTGCCAGCAGCGTAGCGGGGGACTATGGCTACACCTTC

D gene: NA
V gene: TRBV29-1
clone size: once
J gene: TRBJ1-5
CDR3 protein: CSARQANQPQHF
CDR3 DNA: TGCAGCGCCCGACAGGCTAATCAGCCCCAGCATTTT

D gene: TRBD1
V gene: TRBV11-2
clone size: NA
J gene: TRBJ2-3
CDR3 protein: CASSLDPGQALGLYTDTQYF
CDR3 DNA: TGTGCCAGCAGCTTAGACCCAGGACAGGCCCTAGGACTCTACACAGATACGCAGTATTTT

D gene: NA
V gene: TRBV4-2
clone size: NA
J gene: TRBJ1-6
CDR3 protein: CASSQDDSYNSPLHF
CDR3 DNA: TGTGCCAGCAGCCAAGACGACAGCTATAATTCACCCCTCCACTTT

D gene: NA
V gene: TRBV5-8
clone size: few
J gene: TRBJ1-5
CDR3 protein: CASSFQGYSNQPQHF
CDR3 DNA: TGTGCCAGCAGCTTCCAGGGTTATAGCAATCAGCCCCAGCATTTT

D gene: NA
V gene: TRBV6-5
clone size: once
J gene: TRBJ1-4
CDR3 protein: CASSYSGVMEKLFF
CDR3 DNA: TGTGCCAGCAGTTACTCAGGGGTTATGGAAAAACTGTTTTTT

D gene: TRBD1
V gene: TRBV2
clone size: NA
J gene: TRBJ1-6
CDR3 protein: CASSGQGNSPLHF
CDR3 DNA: TGTGCCAGCAGCGGACAGGGAAATTCACCCCTCCACTTT

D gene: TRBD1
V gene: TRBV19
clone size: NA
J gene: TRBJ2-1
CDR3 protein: CASSTRTGTDEQFF
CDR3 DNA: TGTGCCAGTAGTACCAGGACAGGGACCGATGAGCAGTTCTTC

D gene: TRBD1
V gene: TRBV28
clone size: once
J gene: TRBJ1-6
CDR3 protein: CASSSLNPQDRYNSPLHF
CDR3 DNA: TGTGCCAGCAGCTCGTTAAACCCCCAGGACAGGTACAATTCACCCCTCCACTTT

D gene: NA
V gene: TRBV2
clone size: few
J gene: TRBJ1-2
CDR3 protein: CASSARTSSGGYTF
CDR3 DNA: TGTGCCAGCAGTGCCCGGACCAGCTCGGGGGGCTACACCTTC

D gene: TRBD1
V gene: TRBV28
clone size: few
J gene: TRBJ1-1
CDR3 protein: CASSTSMTGITEAFF
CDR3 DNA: TGTGCCAGCAGTACCTCAATGACAGGGATTACTGAAGCTTTCTTT

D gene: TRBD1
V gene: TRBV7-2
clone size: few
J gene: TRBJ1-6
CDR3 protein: CASSPQTGPYSPLHF
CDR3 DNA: TGTGCCAGCAGCCCCCAGACAGGGCCATATTCACCCCTCCACTTT

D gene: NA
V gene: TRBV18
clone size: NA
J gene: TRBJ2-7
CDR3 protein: CASSLNFQGSEQYF
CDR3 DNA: TGTGCCAGCTCACTGAATTTCCAGGGCAGCGAGCAGTACTTC

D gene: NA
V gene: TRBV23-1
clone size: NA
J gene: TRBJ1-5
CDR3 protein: CASSQWCAGFGNQPQHF
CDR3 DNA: TGCGCCAGCAGTCAATGGTGTGCGGGCTTTGGAAATCAGCCCCAGCATTTT

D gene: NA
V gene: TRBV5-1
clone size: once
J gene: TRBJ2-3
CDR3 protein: CASSLPQEPSTDTQYF
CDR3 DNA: TGCGCCAGCAGCCTCCCACAGGAGCCAAGCACAGATACGCAGTATTTT

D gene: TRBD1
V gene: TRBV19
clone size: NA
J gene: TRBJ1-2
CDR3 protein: CATRGQGALGYGYTF
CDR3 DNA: TGTGCCACGAGGGGACAGGGGGCGCTGGGCTATGGCTACACCTTC

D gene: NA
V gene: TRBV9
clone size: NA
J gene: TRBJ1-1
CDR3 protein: CASSPQLMNTEAFF
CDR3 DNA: TGTGCCAGCAGCCCCCAACTTATGAACACTGAAGCTTTCTTT

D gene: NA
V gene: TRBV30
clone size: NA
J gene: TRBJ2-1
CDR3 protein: CAWSVQQNNEQFF
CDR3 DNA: TGTGCCTGGAGTGTACAACAGAACAATGAGCAGTTCTTC

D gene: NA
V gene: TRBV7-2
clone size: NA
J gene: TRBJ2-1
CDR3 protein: CASSLGRRQGTSDEQFF
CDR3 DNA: TGTGCCAGCAGCTTAGGCCGCCGGCAGGGGACATCGGATGAGCAGTTCTTC